This T cell receptor beta chain was observed in a study of blood T cell repertoires in COVID-19. Across the whole study: Samples of COVID-19 (acute and convalescent) were obtained from the United States, Italy and Spain. PBMCs, B-cell-depleted T cells, or T cells provided the cDNA or gDNA that made up the material.

In the study's own analysis: Estimation of nucleated cell counts relied on the amplification of reference gene primers. Data came from immunoSEQ multiplex PCR; TCRdb stores just in-frame clones and leaves some out. V and J calls and clone size are those listed in that table; D and trimming were worked out from the DNA. This table holds under 50,000 clones, roughly 85% found once. The V gene end was trimmed by 3 bases and the J gene end by 3 bases; junction bases not matched to a gene: 5. The germline V gene encodes CDR1 LNHNV and CDR2 YYDKDF (reference sequence). This CDR3 is built from 15 residues. The sample holds a few counts of this clone.

The receptor's source is a man aged 40-50 years with active COVID-19. This chain connects TRBV15 to TRBJ2-7; 10 bases fit TRBD2. The material sequenced was peripheral blood. In DNA form, the CDR3 reads TGTGCCACCAGCAGCCTGAGCGGGAGGGGCTACGAGCAGTACTTC. Its protein product is CATSSLSGRGYEQYF.